This T cell receptor (beta chain) originates from a study of cytomegalovirus exposure and HLA in healthy donors. Study results and caveats: With later analysis, a missense DCLRE1C variant became linked to TCR beta V- and J-gene trimming.

This PCR relied on a set of 60 Vbeta primers and 13 Jbeta primers. The repertoire was sequenced with immunoSEQ multiplex PCR; TCRdb's copy has only in-frame clones and lacks some. The repertoire holds roughly 140,000 clones, with over 75% as singletons. On this clone: Its antigen is still unknown.

The specimen sequenced was PBMCs. This clonotype originated in a young man in good health and CMV-seronegative.

The CDR3 spells CASSPQEQGGNTIYF. CDR3 nucleotides: TGTGCCAGCTCACCACAAGAACAGGGGGGGAACACCATATATTTT. This sequence joins TRBV18 and TRBJ1-3; 8 nucleotides line up with TRBD1. The CDR3 sequence is 15 residues long. CDR1 KGHSH and CDR2 LQKENI come from the germline V gene. J was trimmed by 7 bases and V by 1 base; bases with no gene match: 6.